The entry below gives a single TCR beta chain sequence along with its context. This clonotype came up once. The antigen it recognizes is unknown. A junction boundary mismatches the germline segment, possibly from a read error. These data originate in a study of post-analysis software for immune sequencing data (dated by TCRdb to between 2014 and 2016). Study-wide context: Disease courses on record covered relapsing-remitting, secondary progressive and progressive-relapsing multiple sclerosis, though some patients had no subtype annotation. A subset of samples was prepared in parallel using single-end sample barcoding, then pooled and co-amplified after Illumina adapter ligation. Patient repertoires were compared against roughly 11 previously published healthy control repertoires from donors aged 6 to 25 years. Study-wide conclusions, independent of this receptor: The control group was slightly older than the multiple sclerosis patient group. Multiple sclerosis patients had significantly lower normalized Chao1 diversity than controls, a result that suggests substantial peripheral T-cell clonal expansion. Direct clustering with F measure revealed strong co-clustering of samples prepared in the same batch, which led to a batch-effect correction.

TCR beta repertoires were profiled from peripheral blood of roughly 13 young patients with multiple sclerosis to demonstrate the VDJtools post-analysis software. The multiple sclerosis patients were children and adolescents ranging in age from roughly 6 to 15 years. Libraries were built with PCR. Instrument used: Illumina HiSeq 2500. To reduce PCR and sequencing biases, unique molecular identifiers were incorporated into the TCR beta cDNA libraries. Roughly 0.5 million cDNA molecules were obtained per 1 to 10 million input T cells, so each molecule approximated one T cell. The patient libraries were prepared and sequenced with the same protocol used for the earlier healthy control dataset. Within a given batch, samples were prepared together, multiplexed and sequenced on the same HiSeq lane. From the authors' description of their analysis: Raw barcoded reads were processed with MIGEC, and single-read molecular identifier groups were discarded before consensus assembly and CDR3 extraction. VDJtools was used for post-analysis of the clonotype tables, and diversity was normalized by down-sampling every dataset to the size of the smallest sample. In repertoire overlap clustering, CDR3 amino acid sequences, but not nucleotide sequences, were matched to correct batch-related cross-sample contamination. TCRdb trimmed the raw reads at Q25, called clones with MiXCR and kept productive beta chains. Identical CDR3 proteins give one entry, which carries the most common genes and DNA. The V and J calls and clone size come from TCRdb's table, not from the authors' own analysis. This sample lists around 260,000 distinct CDR3 sequences; 35% to 40% were detected once. Jointly, the top ten make up under 5.5% of the sample.

The origin of this receptor is a girl aged 5-17 years with multiple sclerosis. The material sequenced was blood.

Here the CDR3 is given as CAGSVEIYNEQFF. The DNA sequence reads TGTGCCGGCAGTGTGGAGATTTACAATGAGCAGTTCTTC. The rearrangement combines TRBV2 with TRBJ2-1; no D gene is confidently identified. From the cysteine through the phenylalanine, the CDR3 covers 13 amino acids. Of the read, only the CDR3 DNA is kept; its 39 bases are in frame from base 1. For CDR1 and CDR2, the germline V gene lists SNHLY and FYNNEI.